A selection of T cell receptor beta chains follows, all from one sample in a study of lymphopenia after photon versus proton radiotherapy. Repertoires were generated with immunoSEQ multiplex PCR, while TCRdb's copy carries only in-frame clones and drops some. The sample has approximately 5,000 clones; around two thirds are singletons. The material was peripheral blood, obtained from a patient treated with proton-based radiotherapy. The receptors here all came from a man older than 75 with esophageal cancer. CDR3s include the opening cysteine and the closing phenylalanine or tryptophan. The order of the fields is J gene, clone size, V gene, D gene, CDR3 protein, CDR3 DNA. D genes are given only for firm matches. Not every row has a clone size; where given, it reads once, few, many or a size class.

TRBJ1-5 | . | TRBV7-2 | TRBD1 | CASSIRTGGDQPQHF | TGTGCCAGCAGCATCCGGACAGGTGGGGATCAGCCCCAGCATTTT
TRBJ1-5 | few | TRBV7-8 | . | CASSHHELMVQPQHF | TGTGCCAGCAGCCACCACGAGCTGATGGTTCAGCCCCAGCATTTT
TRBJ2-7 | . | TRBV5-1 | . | CASSLDGKEADEQYF | TGCGCCAGCAGCTTGGACGGTAAGGAGGCAGACGAGCAGTACTTC
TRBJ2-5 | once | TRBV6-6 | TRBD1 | CASRPNRDSLETQYF | TGTGCCAGCAGGCCAAACCGGGACAGTTTAGAGACCCAGTACTTC
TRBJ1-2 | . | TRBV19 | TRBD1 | CASSITGANYGYTF | TGTGCCAGTAGTATTACAGGGGCCAACTATGGCTACACCTTC
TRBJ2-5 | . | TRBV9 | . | CASSFEETQYF | TGTGCCAGCAGTTTTGAAGAGACCCAGTACTTC
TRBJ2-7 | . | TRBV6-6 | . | CASSPKDPPYEQYF | TGTGCCAGCAGTCCCAAGGACCCACCTTACGAGCAGTACTTC
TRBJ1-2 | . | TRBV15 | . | CATSVQQKGYGYTF | TGTGCCACCAGCGTTCAGCAAAAGGGTTATGGCTACACCTTC
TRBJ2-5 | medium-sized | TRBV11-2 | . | CASSLLGREEETQYF | TGTGCCAGCAGCTTATTGGGCCGGGAAGAAGAGACCCAGTACTTC
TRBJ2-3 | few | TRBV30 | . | CAWSSPGTSADTQYF | TGTGCCTGGAGCTCCCCCGGGACCTCAGCAGATACGCAGTATTTT
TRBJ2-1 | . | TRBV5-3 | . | CARSFFLTGNSYNEQFF | TGTGCCAGAAGCTTTTTTTTAACGGGAAACTCCTACAATGAGCAGTTCTTC
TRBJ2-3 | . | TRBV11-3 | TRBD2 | CASRVAGAPTDTQYF | TGTGCCAGCAGGGTAGCGGGGGCACCCACAGATACGCAGTATTTT
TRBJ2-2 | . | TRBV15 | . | CATSLDDPGELFF | TGTGCCACCAGTCTAGACGACCCCGGGGAGCTGTTTTTT
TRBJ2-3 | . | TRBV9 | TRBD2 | CARSARGGAGLADTQYF | TGTGCCCGCAGCGCGCGCGGGGGGGCGGGCTTAGCAGATACGCAGTATTTT
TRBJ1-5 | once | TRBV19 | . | CASSIVSSNQPQHF | TGTGCCAGTAGTATAGTCTCCAGCAATCAGCCCCAGCATTTT
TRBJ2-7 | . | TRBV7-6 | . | CASSLGGVGGSYEQYF | TGTGCCAGCAGCTTAGGCGGCGTGGGGGGCTCCTACGAGCAGTACTTC
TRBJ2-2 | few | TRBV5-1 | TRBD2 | CASSAGLAGTGELFF | TGCGCCAGCAGCGCCGGACTAGCGGGTACCGGGGAGCTGTTTTTT
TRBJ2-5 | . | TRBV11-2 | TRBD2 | CASSSSPGGWWTQYF | TGTGCCAGCAGCTCCTCCCCCGGGGGGTGGTGGACCCAGTACTTC
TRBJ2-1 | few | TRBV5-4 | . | CASSLMGSYNEQFF | TGTGCCAGCAGCTTAATGGGTTCCTACAATGAGCAGTTCTTC
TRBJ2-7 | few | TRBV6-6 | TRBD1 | CASSYSGDRIHEQYF | TGTGCCAGCAGTTACTCCGGGGACAGGATCCACGAGCAGTACTTC
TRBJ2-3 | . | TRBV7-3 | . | CASSLNAGAGTDTQYF | TGTGCCAGCAGCTTAAACGCAGGGGCGGGCACAGATACGCAGTATTTT
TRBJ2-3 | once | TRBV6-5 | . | CASSYSRGTDTQYF | TGTGCCAGCAGTTACTCGAGAGGGACAGATACGCAGTATTTT
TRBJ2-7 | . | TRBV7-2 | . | CASSRGNPYEQYF | TGTGCCAGCAGCCGTGGGAACCCCTACGAGCAGTACTTC
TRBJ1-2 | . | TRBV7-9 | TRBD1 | CASSSHVLGQGYGYTF | TGTGCCAGCAGCTCACATGTACTCGGACAGGGCTATGGCTACACCTTC
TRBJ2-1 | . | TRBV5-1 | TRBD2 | CASSDQDRDYYNEQFF | TGCGCCAGCAGCGACCAGGACCGGGACTACTACAATGAGCAGTTCTTC
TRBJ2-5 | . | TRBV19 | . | CASSRTGETQYF | TGTGCCAGTAGTAGGACCGGAGAGACCCAGTACTTC
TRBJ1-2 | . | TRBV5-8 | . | CASSLLNTYGYTF | TGTGCCAGCAGCTTGCTCAATACCTATGGCTACACCTTC
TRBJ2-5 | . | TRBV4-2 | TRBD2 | CASSQAWASGFQYF | TGTGCCAGCAGCCAAGCCTGGGCTAGCGGCTTCCAGTACTTC
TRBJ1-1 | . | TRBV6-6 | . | CASSLEVTEAFF | TGTGCCAGCAGTTTAGAGGTCACTGAAGCTTTCTTT
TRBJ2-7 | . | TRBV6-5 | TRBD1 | CATRTGSHEQYF | TGTGCCACCCGGACAGGGAGTCACGAGCAGTACTTC
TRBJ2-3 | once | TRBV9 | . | CASNPGGAGEDTQYF | TGTGCCAGCAACCCAGGGGGGGCCGGGGAAGATACGCAGTATTTT
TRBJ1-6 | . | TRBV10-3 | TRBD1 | CAIRKTGESDSPLHF | TGTGCCATCAGGAAGACAGGGGAGAGCGATTCACCCCTCCACTTT
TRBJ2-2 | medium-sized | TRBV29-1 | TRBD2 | CSVEFREVDGELFF | TGCAGCGTTGAATTCCGGGAGGTTGACGGGGAGCTGTTTTTT
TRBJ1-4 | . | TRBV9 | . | CASSVRGGEKLFF | TGTGCCAGCAGCGTTCGGGGAGGGGAAAAACTGTTTTTT
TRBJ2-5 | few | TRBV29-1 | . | CSAGGYQETQYF | TGCAGCGCCGGGGGATACCAAGAGACCCAGTACTTC
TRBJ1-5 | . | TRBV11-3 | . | CASSLDHNQPQHF | TGTGCCAGCAGCTTGGATCACAATCAGCCCCAGCATTTT
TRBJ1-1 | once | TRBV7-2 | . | CASSTRDGEAFF | TGTGCCAGCAGCACACGGGACGGTGAAGCTTTCTTT
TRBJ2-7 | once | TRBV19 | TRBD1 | CASKTGGSSYEQYF | TGTGCCAGCAAAACAGGGGGAAGCTCCTACGAGCAGTACTTC
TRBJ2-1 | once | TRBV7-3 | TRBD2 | CASSLIGTSGGSYNEQFF | TGTGCCAGCAGCTTAATTGGGACTAGCGGAGGGTCCTACAATGAGCAGTTCTTC
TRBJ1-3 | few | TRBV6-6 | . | CASTNPSGNTIYF | TGTGCCAGCACCAACCCGTCTGGAAACACCATATATTTT
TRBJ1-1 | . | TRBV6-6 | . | CASKPPGTEAFF | TGTGCCAGCAAACCCCCTGGGACTGAAGCTTTCTTT
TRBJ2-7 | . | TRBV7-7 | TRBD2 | CASSPGLAGVTYEQYF | TGTGCCAGCAGCCCAGGACTAGCGGGAGTTACCTACGAGCAGTACTTC
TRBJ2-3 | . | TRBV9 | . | CASSSYADTQYF | TGTGCCAGCAGCAGCTACGCAGATACGCAGTATTTT
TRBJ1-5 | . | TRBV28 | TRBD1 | CASSEQGLDNQPQHF | TGTGCCAGCAGTGAACAGGGGCTCGACAATCAGCCCCAGCATTTT
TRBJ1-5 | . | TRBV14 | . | CASSGFSNQPQHF | TGTGCTAGCTCGGGGTTCAGCAATCAGCCCCAGCATTTT
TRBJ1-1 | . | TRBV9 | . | CASSVAWRSTEAFF | TGTGCCAGCAGCGTAGCTTGGCGGAGCACTGAAGCTTTCTTT
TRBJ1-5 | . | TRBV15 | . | CATSRDHVGEGNQPQHF | TGTGCCACCAGCAGAGATCACGTGGGGGAAGGCAATCAGCCCCAGCATTTT
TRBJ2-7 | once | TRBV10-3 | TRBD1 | CAIRIQGASSYEQYF | TGTGCCATCAGGATACAGGGGGCAAGCTCCTACGAGCAGTACTTC
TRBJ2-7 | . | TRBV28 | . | CASSLVAYEQYF | TGTGCCAGCAGTTTAGTCGCCTACGAGCAGTACTTC
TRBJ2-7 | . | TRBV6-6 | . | CATLTETYEQYF | TGTGCCACCTTGACAGAAACCTACGAGCAGTACTTC
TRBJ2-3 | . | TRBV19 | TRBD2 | CASSSTGLAGGDTQYF | TGTGCCAGTAGTTCAACCGGACTAGCGGGAGGGGATACGCAGTATTTT
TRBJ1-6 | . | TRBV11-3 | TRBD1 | CASSLDPDRANSPLHF | TGTGCCAGCAGCTTAGATCCCGACAGGGCAAATTCACCCCTCCACTTT
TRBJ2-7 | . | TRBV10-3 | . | CAISKERDEQYF | TGTGCCATCAGTAAAGAACGCGACGAGCAGTACTTC
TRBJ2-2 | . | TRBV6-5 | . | CASSYNLAELFF | TGTGCCAGCAGTTACAATCTGGCGGAGCTGTTTTTT
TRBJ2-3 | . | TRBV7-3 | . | CASSLIGSTDTQYF | TGTGCCAGCAGCCTCATAGGGTCCACAGATACGCAGTATTTT
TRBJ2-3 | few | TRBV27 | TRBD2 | CASKVGGLAGYDTQYF | TGTGCCAGCAAAGTCGGCGGACTAGCGGGATATGATACGCAGTATTTT